This entry lists 3 T cell receptor beta chains sequenced from one sample in a study of T cell responses to AZD1222 COVID-19 vaccine. The method was immunoSEQ multiplex PCR; TCRdb's version includes in-frame clones alone and lacks a portion of them. The data contain about 140,000 clones, 92% of them singletons. The sample here was peripheral blood, taken on day 0 of AZD1222 vaccination. These receptors all come from an adult in good health.

The chain uses TRBV23-1 and TRBJ2-1, with 7 bases aligning to TRBD1. TRBV23-1 counts as an open reading frame of uncertain function. V trimming: 4 bases; J trimming: 3 bases; junction bases outside the gene matches: 6. The CDR3 covers 15 residues. The CDR3 DNA follows: TGCGCCAGCAGTCTAGACAGGGTTAACTACAATGAGCAGTTCTTC. It encodes CASSLDRVNYNEQFF.

V usage is TRBV12-3 or TRBV12-4 and J usage is TRBJ2-3, with D possibly matching TRBD2 (5 bases). V lost 2 bases and J 9 bases, leaving 9 bases between the germline ends. This CDR3 is 12 amino acids long. This chain's CDR3 is CASSLISGTQYF. DNA for the CDR3: TGTGCCAGCAGTTTAATATCGGGGACGCAGTATTTT.

This clone has a single count. The chain has TRBV12-5 and TRBJ1-6; D is possibly TRBD1 (5 bases). The CDR3 runs 13 residues. V was trimmed by 6 bases and J by 7 bases, leaving 10 bases between them. From germline, CDR1 is LGHNT and CDR2 FRNRAP. The CDR3 sequence is CASGREGNSPLHF. Here the CDR3 DNA reads TGTGCTAGTGGCCGGGAGGGGAATTCACCCCTCCACTTT.